This TCR beta chain derives from a study of radiation and T cells in renal cell carcinoma. Study background: Nephrectomy followed 15 Gy stereotactic body radiation by 4 weeks.

TCRdb keeps only in-frame clones here, not all; method: immunoSEQ multiplex PCR. Seen here are tens of thousands of clones, approximately 83% observed once, and the top ten hold approximately 22%. Study outcomes and limitations: Baseline intratumoral clonotype presence is unknown without pretreatment biopsies. From baseline, blood top tumor clonotypes peaked at 2 weeks post-radiation.

Noted time point: blood 2 weeks post-SBRT. Treatment: 15 Gy SBRT to primary tumor, nephrectomy 4 weeks later. Clear cell pathology was present in this patient's renal cell carcinoma. Comments on this clone: Antigen specificity is unknown.

The CDR3 consists of 16 residues. CDR1 is KGHSH, CDR2 LQKENI, per germline. J gave up 0 bases and V 2 bases, and 4 bases lay outside the gene matches. This material consisted of blood, taken from a patient whose treatment included radiotherapy and nephrectomy. The clonotype originates from a woman in her forties or fifties with renal cell carcinoma. The chain carries TRBV18 and TRBJ2-3, with 8 nucleotides matching TRBD2. The CDR3 region has the DNA TGTGCCAGCTCACCATTAGCGGGATCTAGCACAGATACGCAGTATTTT. It codes for CASSPLAGSSTDTQYF.